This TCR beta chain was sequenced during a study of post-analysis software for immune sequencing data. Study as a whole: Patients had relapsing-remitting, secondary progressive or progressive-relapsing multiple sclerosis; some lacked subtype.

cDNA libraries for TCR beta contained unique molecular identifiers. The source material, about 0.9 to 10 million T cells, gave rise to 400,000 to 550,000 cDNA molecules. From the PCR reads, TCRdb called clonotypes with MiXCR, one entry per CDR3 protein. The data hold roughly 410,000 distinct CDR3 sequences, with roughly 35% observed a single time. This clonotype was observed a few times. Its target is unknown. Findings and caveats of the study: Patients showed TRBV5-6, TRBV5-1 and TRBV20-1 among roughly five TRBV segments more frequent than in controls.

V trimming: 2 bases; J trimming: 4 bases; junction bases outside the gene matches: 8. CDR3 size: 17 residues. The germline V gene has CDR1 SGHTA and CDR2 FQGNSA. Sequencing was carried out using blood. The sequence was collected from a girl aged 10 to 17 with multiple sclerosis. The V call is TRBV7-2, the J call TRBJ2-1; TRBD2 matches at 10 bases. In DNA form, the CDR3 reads TGTGCCAGCAGCTTAAATCCAGCGGGGGGGACTTACAATGAGCAGTTCTTC. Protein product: CASSLNPAGGTYNEQFF.